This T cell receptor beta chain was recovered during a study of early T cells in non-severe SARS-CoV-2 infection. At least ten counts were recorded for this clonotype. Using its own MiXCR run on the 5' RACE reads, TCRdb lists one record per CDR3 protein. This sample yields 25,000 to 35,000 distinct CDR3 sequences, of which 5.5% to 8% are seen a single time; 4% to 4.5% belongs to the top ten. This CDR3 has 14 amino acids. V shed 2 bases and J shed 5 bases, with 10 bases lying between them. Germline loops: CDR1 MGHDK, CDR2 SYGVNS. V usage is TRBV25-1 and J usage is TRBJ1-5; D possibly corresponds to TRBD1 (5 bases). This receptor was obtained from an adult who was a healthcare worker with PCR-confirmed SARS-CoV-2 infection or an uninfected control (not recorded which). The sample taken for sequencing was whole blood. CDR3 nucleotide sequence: TGTGCCAGCAGTGAAGAGCAGGGTCATCAGCCCCAGCATTTT. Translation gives CASSEEQGHQPQHF.